This entry lists 19 T cell receptor beta chains sequenced from one sample in a study of T cell responses to AZD1222 COVID-19 vaccine. Clones were sequenced by immunoSEQ multiplex PCR, and TCRdb holds only the in-frame ones, with some missing. The table has approximately 180,000 clones, about nine tenths seen once. The source was peripheral blood, collected on day 0 of AZD1222 vaccination. Source of these receptors: an adult in good health.

This clone was picked up a small number of times. The chain links TRBV18 to TRBJ2-7; 9 nucleotides agree with TRBD2. With V trimmed by 3 bases and J by 5 bases, 8 bases remained unmatched. CDR3 length: 15 residues. The V gene's germline CDR1 is KGHSH and CDR2 LQKENI. For the CDR3, the DNA is TGTGCCAGCTCACCGGGGCTAGCGGGAAAAAACGAGCAGTACTTC. Its translation: CASSPGLAGKNEQYF.

This clone was seen only once. The V call is TRBV19, the J call TRBJ2-5; D remains ambiguous. The CDR3 has 12 amino acids. V was trimmed by 10 bases and J by 5 bases, leaving 14 bases between them. Germline assignment: CDR1 LNHDA and CDR2 SQIVND (reference sequence). CDR3 sequence reads: CANELDRETQYF. CDR3 bases: TGTGCCAACGAACTGGACCGGGAGACCCAGTACTTC.

The rearrangement uses TRBV3-1 (or the pseudogene TRBV3-2) and TRBJ1-2; D unresolved. The CDR3 spans 13 residues. Per the germline V gene, CDR1 is LGHDT and CDR2 is YNNKEL (reference sequence). Trimming pared 1 base from V and 7 bases from J, leaving 10 bases between. CDR3 DNA: TGTGCCAGCAGCCAAGTTCAGACGGGTGGCTACACCTTC. The encoded protein is CASSQVQTGGYTF.

The chain recombines TRBV5-1 with TRBJ2-1; 16 positions agree with TRBD2. Germline-derived CDR1 and CDR2 are SGHRS and YFSETQ. Unmatched junction bases numbered 5, after V lost 6 bases and J lost 5 bases. The CDR3 has 16 amino acids. This chain's CDR3 is CASNPGLAGGHNEQFF. The CDR3 bases are TGCGCCAGCAACCCGGGACTAGCGGGAGGGCACAATGAGCAGTTCTTC.

The rearrangement links TRBV30 to TRBJ1-1; no definite D call. Germline lookup yields CDR1 GTSNPN and CDR2 SVGIG (reference sequence). This CDR3 region has 11 residues. With 5 bases removed from V and 6 bases from J, the gap between germline ends came to 10 bases. CDR3 sequence: CAWVGFAEAFF. DNA for the CDR3: TGTGCCTGGGTCGGGTTCGCTGAAGCTTTCTTT.

The rearrangement joins TRBV19 to TRBJ1-4; 9 bases line up with TRBD1. This CDR3 is built from 14 residues. V was clipped by 6 bases and J by 7 bases; unmatched bases: 6. From germline, CDR1 is LNHDA and CDR2 SQIVND (reference sequence). CDR3 amino acids: CASRETGGGEKLFF. CDR3 sequence (DNA): TGTGCCAGTAGGGAAACAGGGGGCGGTGAAAAACTGTTTTTT.

This clone has a handful of counts. The genes are TRBV28 and TRBJ1-1; D is unclear. Germline V CDR1 and CDR2: MDHEN, SYDVKM. The CDR3 has 14 amino acids. V gave up 3 bases and J gave up 10 bases, with 18 bases separating them. As DNA, the CDR3 is TGTGCCAGCAGTTTGGCGGCAGGACGGGTGGGAGCTTTCTTT. As protein: CASSLAAGRVGAFF. Combining the CDR3 with reference TRBV28 and TRBJ1-1 gives the whole variable domain DVKVTQSSRYLVKRTGEKVFLECVQDMDHENMFWYRQDPGLGLRLIYFSYDVKMKEKGDIPEGYSVSREKKERFSLILESASTNQTSMYLCASSLAAGRVGAFFGQGTRLTVV.

The chain links TRBV5-1 to TRBJ1-3; D gene uncertain. Germline CDR1 is SGHRS and CDR2 is YFSETQ. The CDR3 has 14 amino acids. V shed 4 bases and J shed 2 bases, with 10 bases lying between them. The CDR3 sequence: CASSPMAAGNTIYF. The CDR3 nucleotides read TGCGCCAGCAGCCCGATGGCGGCTGGAAACACCATATATTTT. Together with reference TRBV5-1 and TRBJ1-3, the CDR3 gives the full variable domain: KAGVTQTPRYLIKTRGQQVTLSCSPISGHRSVSWYQQTPGQGLQFLFEYFSETQRNKGNFPGRFSGRQFSNSRSEMNVSTLELGDSALYLCASSPMAAGNTIYFGEGSWLTVV.

The CDR3 coding sequence is TGTGCCAGCAGCCAACGGGACAGGGGCTCCTACAATGAGCAGTTCTTC. Amino acid sequence: CASSQRDRGSYNEQFF. The chain is built from TRBV3-1 (or the pseudogene TRBV3-2) and TRBJ2-1; 10 bases map to TRBD1. The CDR3 has 16 amino acids. V lost 2 bases and J lost 0; bases outside the gene matches: 1. The germline V gene has CDR1 LGHDT and CDR2 YNNKEL (reference sequence).

The CDR3 DNA reads TGTGCCAGCAGCTTCATAGGTTCTAGGAACACCGGGGAGCTGTTTTTT. Translation gives CASSFIGSRNTGELFF. The gene calls are TRBV5-5 and TRBJ2-2; D uncertain. The CDR3 is 16 amino acids. Trimming pared 2 bases from V and 1 base from J, leaving 12 bases between. Germline V gene data show CDR1 as SGHKS and CDR2 as YYEKEE (reference sequence).

V and J are TRBV12-3 or TRBV12-4 and TRBJ2-5; possibly TRBD1 for D (5 bases). The CDR3 is 13 amino acids. Trimming removed 7 bases at V and 1 base at J, with 10 bases between. Here the CDR3 reads CASTRQGQETQYF. CDR3 DNA: TGTGCCAGCACCCGTCAGGGCCAAGAGACCCAGTACTTC.

The genes are TRBV18 and TRBJ1-1, with TRBD1 identical over 7 bases. Per germline, CDR1 KGHSH and CDR2 LQKENI. CDR3 length: 15 residues. Trimming cost V 6 bases and J 1 base; bases outside gene matches: 8. For the CDR3, the DNA is TGTGCCAGCTCGCCTAGACAGGGAGCGAACACTGAAGCTTTCTTT. Protein sequence: CASSPRQGANTEAFF.

The chain couples TRBV2 to TRBJ2-5; 8 bases fit TRBD2. This CDR3 is built from 16 residues. J was trimmed by 6 bases and V by 4 bases; bases with no gene match: 13. Germline V lookup: CDR1 SNHLY, CDR2 FYNNEI. The CDR3 bases are TGTGCCAGCAGTGCGCCCAGCGGGAGTGGTCGGAAGACCCAGTACTTC. It translates to CASSAPSGSGRKTQYF.

This sequence joins TRBV7-7 and TRBJ2-5; D remains ambiguous. V shed 5 bases and J shed 5 bases, with 15 bases lying between them. Looked up from germline, CDR1 is SSHAT and CDR2 is FNYEAQ (reference sequence). This CDR3 contains 14 residues. CDR3 protein: CASSPDSAGETQYF. For the CDR3, the DNA is TGTGCCAGCAGCCCAGACTCTGCTGGGGAGACCCAGTACTTC.

V gene TRBV4-2 combines with J gene TRBJ2-3; D gene unclear. The CDR3 runs to 14 residues. V was clipped by 1 base and J by 2 bases, with 7 bases between them. Germline V gives CDR1 LGHNA, CDR2 YNFKEQ. The CDR3 DNA reads TGTGCCAGCAGCCAAGGGGGTAACACAGATACGCAGTATTTT. Translation: CASSQGGNTDTQYF.

V gene TRBV30 combines with J gene TRBJ2-7, with D uncertain. CDR1 is GTSNPN and CDR2 is SVGIG in the germline V gene (reference sequence). This CDR3 comprises 14 residues. V dropped 5 bases and J dropped 0 bases, with 14 bases sitting between them. CDR3 loop: CAWDRRTTSYEQYF. The CDR3 bases are TGTGCCTGGGATAGGCGGACCACCTCCTACGAGCAGTACTTC. Together with reference TRBV30 and TRBJ2-7, the CDR3 gives the full variable domain: SQTIHQWPATLVQPVGSPLSLECTVEGTSNPNLYWYRQAAGRGLQLLFYSVGIGQISSEVPQNLSASRPQDRQFILSSKKLLLSDSGFYLCAWDRRTTSYEQYFGPGTRLTVT.

This clone was seen a single time. This rearrangement joins TRBV3-1 (or the pseudogene TRBV3-2) to TRBJ1-2; D gene unclear. Trimming took off 0 bases at V and 6 bases at J, with 11 bases between the two ends. Germline V CDR1 and CDR2: LGHDT, YNNKEL (reference sequence). The CDR3 covers 14 residues. The CDR3 here is CASSQDRGLDGYTF. CDR3 coding DNA: TGTGCCAGCAGCCAAGATAGAGGGTTGGATGGCTACACCTTC.

V is TRBV23-1 and J is TRBJ2-3, with 10 nucleotides matching TRBD1. TRBV23-1 is an open reading frame, and its role is uncertain. V dropped 2 bases and J dropped 3; count of bases not matched to a gene: 11. CDR3 length: 18 amino acids. The CDR3 nucleotides read TGCGCCAGCAGTCAACCCCGCCGGGACAGGGGAAGAACAGATACGCAGTATTTT. This gives the protein CASSQPRRDRGRTDTQYF.

The chain couples TRBV6-5 to TRBJ1-4, with 9 bases lining up with TRBD1. V lost 7 bases to trimming and J lost 6 bases; unmatched junction nucleotides: 6. The length of the CDR3 is 14 residues. Germline V gene sequence: CDR1 MNHEY, CDR2 SVGAGI. The CDR3 loop reads CASKPGQGYEKLFF. The CDR3 nucleotides are TGTGCCAGCAAACCGGGACAGGGTTATGAAAAACTGTTTTTT.